This is a list of T cell receptor beta chains from one sample in a study of cytomegalovirus exposure and HLA in healthy donors. Sequencing was performed with immunoSEQ multiplex PCR; in TCRdb, only in-frame clones are kept and a portion is missing. The table includes about 130,000 clones, 79% detected once. The sequenced material came from PBMCs. All receptors derive from a man aged 40-50 years in good health and CMV-seropositive. The CDR3 runs from the conserved cysteine through the conserved F or W. Each record gives: J gene, D gene, V gene, clone size, CDR3 DNA, CDR3 protein. A D gene is named only where the DNA matches it firmly. Only part of the rows carry a size: once, few, many, or a class if the clone is expanded.

TRBJ2-7,TRBD2,TRBV27,few,TGTGCCAGCAGACCTTCTAGCGGGATCTCCTACGAGCAGTACTTC,CASRPSSGISYEQYF
TRBJ1-4,NA,TRBV6-5,NA,TGTGCCAGCAGTTGGTCCCTAATTCAGGGCGAAAAACTGTTTTTT,CASSWSLIQGEKLFF
TRBJ1-1,TRBD1,TRBV6-5,few,TGTGCCAGCAGCCCTCCTGGACAGGGGAACACTGAAGCTTTCTTT,CASSPPGQGNTEAFF
TRBJ2-1,NA,TRBV10-3,NA,TGTGCCATCAGTAGAAGGGACTGGACGTCCTACAATGAGCAGTTCTTC,CAISRRDWTSYNEQFF
TRBJ1-2,TRBD1,TRBV10-3,NA,TGTGCCACTGGACAGGGATCGGTGAGAGGCTACACCTTC,CATGQGSVRGYTF
TRBJ2-7,TRBD1,TRBV10-2,once,TGCGCCAGCAGTTCCGGGACAGGCTTCTCCTACGAGCAGTACTTC,CASSSGTGFSYEQYF
TRBJ2-5,NA,TRBV7-8,NA,TGTGCCAGCAGCCCCGACTATCAAGAGACCCAGTACTTC,CASSPDYQETQYF
TRBJ2-1,TRBD1,TRBV19,NA,TGTGCCAGTAGACCCTTGGACAGGGGAAGTAATGAGCAGTTCTTC,CASRPLDRGSNEQFF
TRBJ2-1,NA,TRBV10-3,NA,TGTGCCGCTTGCCAGGAGGGTTACAATGAGCAGTTCTTC,CAACQEGYNEQFF
TRBJ2-3,NA,TRBV7-5,NA,TGTGTCAGAAGCTCCATCAATTTGGAGCGGGAGTCAGATACGCAGTATTTT,CVRSSINLERESDTQYF
TRBJ1-2,NA,TRBV6-1,NA,TGTGCCAGCAGTGAAGCGACGGGAAACGCCGGCTATGGCTACACCTTC,CASSEATGNAGYGYTF
TRBJ2-7,TRBD1,TRBV11-2,NA,TGTGCCAGCAGCTCATATGGACAGGGTTACGAGCAGTACTTC,CASSSYGQGYEQYF
TRBJ2-2,NA,TRBV11-2,once,TGTGCCAGCGGTATGACCGCCGAGGACACCGGGGAGCTGTTTTTT,CASGMTAEDTGELFF
TRBJ2-2,TRBD1,TRBV29-1,once,TGCAGCGTTGTTGCCCTGGGACAGGCGAACACCGGGGAGCTGTTTTTT,CSVVALGQANTGELFF
TRBJ2-3,TRBD2,TRBV30,once,TGTGCCTGGAGTGTTAGCGGGAGAAATACGCAGTATTTT,CAWSVSGRNTQYF
TRBJ1-3,NA,TRBV28,NA,TGTGCCAGCAGTTTATCCCGGGGGGTGAGGGGAAACACCATATATTTT,CASSLSRGVRGNTIYF
TRBJ2-7,NA,TRBV4-1,NA,TGCGCCAGCAGCTCCACCCCGGACAGTTACTTCTACGAGCAGTACTTC,CASSSTPDSYFYEQYF
TRBJ2-1,TRBD1,TRBV5-5,few,TGTGCCAGCAGCGACTGGACAGGGGGCATCGATGAGCAGTTCTTC,CASSDWTGGIDEQFF
TRBJ2-2,TRBD2,TRBV6-6,NA,TGTGCCAGCAGCCGACTAGCGGGAGAAGGGGAGCTGTTTTTT,CASSRLAGEGELFF
TRBJ1-5,NA,TRBV25-1,NA,TGTGCCAGCAGAGACAGCGATAATCAGCCCCAGCATTTT,CASRDSDNQPQHF
TRBJ2-2,TRBD2,TRBV6-4,NA,TGTGCCAGCAGTGAAGGGAGACTAGCGGGTTACACCGGGGAGCTGTTTTTT,CASSEGRLAGYTGELFF
TRBJ1-5,NA,TRBV7-6,NA,TGTGCCAGCAGCTCCAGCCCGGCGGAGCCCCAGCATTTT,CASSSSPAEPQHF
TRBJ1-4,NA,TRBV27,NA,TGTGCCAGCAGTTTCATCCAGAATAATGAAAAACTGTTTTTT,CASSFIQNNEKLFF
TRBJ2-7,TRBD1,TRBV7-9,NA,TGTGCCAGCAGCCCGCGGACAGGTATGAGCTCCTACGAGCAGTACTTC,CASSPRTGMSSYEQYF
TRBJ2-2,NA,TRBV19,NA,TGTGCCAGTAGTATAGGACAGTACGGGGAGCTGTTTTTT,CASSIGQYGELFF
TRBJ1-2,NA,TRBV29-1,few,TGCAGCGTTGATATGGGACTCATCCATAACGGCTACACCTTC,CSVDMGLIHNGYTF
TRBJ2-7,NA,TRBV29-1,few,TGCAGCGTCGAGAACGGGGATATCCACGAGCAGTACTTC,CSVENGDIHEQYF
TRBJ1-4,NA,TRBV30,NA,TGTGCCTGGACCGTCGAGCGTTCTGGTGAAAAACTGTTTTTT,CAWTVERSGEKLFF
TRBJ2-7,TRBD2,TRBV10-3,NA,TGTGCCATCAGTCAAAGACTAGCGGGGCCCTACGAGCAGTACTTC,CAISQRLAGPYEQYF
TRBJ1-6,NA,TRBV7-3,NA,TGTGCCAGCAGTCCCCGCGGGGGGGATAATTCACCCCTCCACTTT,CASSPRGGDNSPLHF
TRBJ1-2,NA,TRBV5-1,few,TGCGCCAGCAGCTTGGCGGGGATTAGAGGCTACACCTTC,CASSLAGIRGYTF
TRBJ2-2,NA,TRBV27,NA,TGTGCCAGCAGTTTATGGCCTGGGAACACCGGGGAGCTGTTTTTT,CASSLWPGNTGELFF
TRBJ2-1,NA,TRBV10-1,NA,TGCGCCAGCAGTGGGGCTAGCGTTGCGAGCTCCTACAATGAGCAGTTCTTC,CASSGASVASSYNEQFF
TRBJ2-3,TRBD1,TRBV29-1,NA,TGCAGCGGAATCGGCAGGGGGAGTACAGATACGCAGTATTTT,CSGIGRGSTDTQYF
TRBJ2-2,NA,TRBV2,NA,TGTGCCAGCAGCGCGCATATTCGGGGCACCGGGGAGCTGTTTTTT,CASSAHIRGTGELFF
TRBJ2-1,NA,TRBV28,NA,TGTGCCAGCAGTTCTATCGCCCGCTACAATGAGCAGTTCTTC,CASSSIARYNEQFF
TRBJ2-7,TRBD1,TRBV6-5,NA,TGTGCCAGCAGCCGGGCTCGGACAGGGCTCTACGAGCAGTACTTC,CASSRARTGLYEQYF
TRBJ2-1,NA,TRBV11-2,NA,TGTGCCGGCAGCTTACGGGGGACCTACAATGAGCAGTTCTTC,CAGSLRGTYNEQFF
TRBJ1-1,NA,TRBV7-9,NA,TGTGCCAGCAGCTTGGGGGGGCTGGGGACTGAAGCTTTCTTT,CASSLGGLGTEAFF
TRBJ1-6,TRBD1,TRBV15,NA,TGTGCCACCAGCAGATCGGGACAGGCCAATTCACCCCTCCACTTT,CATSRSGQANSPLHF
TRBJ2-7,NA,TRBV9,NA,TGTGCCAGCAGCGCCCGCCCAGACAGATACGAGCAGTACTTC,CASSARPDRYEQYF
TRBJ1-5,NA,TRBV28,NA,TGTGCCAGCAGTTTGCACGGGAGGAGCCAGGGGCCCCAGCATTTT,CASSLHGRSQGPQHF
TRBJ1-1,NA,TRBV4-1,few,TGCGCCAGCAGCCAAGTCCCCGTCGGGGGTGAAGCTTTCTTT,CASSQVPVGGEAFF
TRBJ2-1,NA,TRBV7-9,NA,TGTGCCAGCAGCCCTAGGCGGGGGAGGGGGGCCTACAATGAGCAGTTCTTC,CASSPRRGRGAYNEQFF
TRBJ2-7,NA,TRBV7-7,once,TGTGCCAGCAGCCCTCGACTACAGAGTATCTACGAGCAGTACTTC,CASSPRLQSIYEQYF
TRBJ2-4,TRBD2,TRBV29-1,NA,TGCAGCGTTGAGGGCGGGAGCGGGGGAAACATTCAGTACTTC,CSVEGGSGGNIQYF
TRBJ2-1,TRBD2,TRBV19,NA,TGTGCCAGTAGCCTGATAGCGGGTCAGGCCAATGAGCAGTTCTTC,CASSLIAGQANEQFF